This is a list of T cell receptor beta chains from one sample in a study of cytomegalovirus exposure and HLA in healthy donors. Measured with immunoSEQ multiplex PCR; TCRdb has only the in-frame clones, and not every one. The sample totals under 40,000 clones. Sequencing was performed on PBMCs. All receptors come from a female donor in good health and CMV-seronegative. Each CDR3 is given with its conserved first and last residue. A D gene is named only where the DNA matches it firmly.

CDR3 protein: CASSLGLPEQFF
CDR3 DNA: TGTGCCAGCAGCCTCGGACTACCGGAGCAGTTCTTC
J gene: TRBJ2-1
V gene: TRBV5-6
CDR3 length: 12
D gene: -

CDR3 protein: CASSRDSSSYEQYF
CDR3 DNA: TGCGCCAGCAGTAGGGACAGTAGCTCCTACGAGCAGTACTTC
J gene: TRBJ2-7
V gene: TRBV5-1
CDR3 length: 14
D gene: TRBD1

CDR3 protein: CASSPPSNSGNTIYF
CDR3 DNA: TGTGCCAGCTCACCACCTTCCAACTCTGGAAACACCATATATTTT
J gene: TRBJ1-3
V gene: TRBV18
CDR3 length: 15
D gene: -

CDR3 protein: CASSPLGDRASYNSPLHF
CDR3 DNA: TGCGCCAGCAGCCCCTTAGGGGACAGGGCCTCCTATAATTCACCCCTCCACTTT
J gene: TRBJ1-6
V gene: TRBV5-1
CDR3 length: 18
D gene: TRBD1

CDR3 protein: CAWSSPYEQYF
CDR3 DNA: TGTGCCTGGAGTTCCCCTTACGAGCAGTACTTC
J gene: TRBJ2-7
V gene: TRBV30
CDR3 length: 11
D gene: -

CDR3 protein: CASSTLSGSYEQYF
CDR3 DNA: TGTGCCAGTAGTACCCTCAGCGGGAGCTACGAGCAGTACTTC
J gene: TRBJ2-7
V gene: TRBV19
CDR3 length: 14
D gene: TRBD2

CDR3 protein: CASSVSGGGPDTQYF
CDR3 DNA: TGTGCCAGCAGCGTCAGCGGGGGGGGCCCAGATACGCAGTATTTT
J gene: TRBJ2-3
V gene: TRBV9
CDR3 length: 15
D gene: TRBD2

CDR3 protein: CASSHGGNPGGEKLFF
CDR3 DNA: TGTGCCAGCAGTCACGGAGGCAATCCAGGCGGTGAAAAACTGTTTTTT
J gene: TRBJ1-4
V gene: TRBV6-6
CDR3 length: 16
D gene: -

CDR3 protein: CASSLRGTEAFF
CDR3 DNA: TGTGCCAGCAGCCTACGGGGCACTGAAGCTTTCTTT
J gene: TRBJ1-1
V gene: TRBV5-4
CDR3 length: 12
D gene: -

CDR3 protein: CASSPTGLGNQPQHF
CDR3 DNA: TGCGCCAGCAGCCCGACAGGGTTGGGCAATCAGCCCCAGCATTTT
J gene: TRBJ1-5
V gene: TRBV5-1
CDR3 length: 15
D gene: TRBD1

CDR3 protein: CASSWTGGQRLESGNTIYF
CDR3 DNA: TGTGCCAGCAGTTGGACAGGGGGACAAAGATTGGAGTCTGGAAACACCATATATTTT
J gene: TRBJ1-3
V gene: TRBV28
CDR3 length: 19
D gene: TRBD1